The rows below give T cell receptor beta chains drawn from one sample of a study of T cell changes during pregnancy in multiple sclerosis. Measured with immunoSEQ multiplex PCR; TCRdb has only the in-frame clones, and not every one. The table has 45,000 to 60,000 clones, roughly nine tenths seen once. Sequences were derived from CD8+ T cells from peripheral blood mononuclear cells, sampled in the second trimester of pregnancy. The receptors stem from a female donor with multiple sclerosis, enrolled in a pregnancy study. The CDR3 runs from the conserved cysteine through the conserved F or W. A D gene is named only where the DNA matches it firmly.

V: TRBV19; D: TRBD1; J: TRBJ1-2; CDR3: CASSKINADRGHGYTF
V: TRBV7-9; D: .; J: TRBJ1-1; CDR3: CASSEGWGASEAFF
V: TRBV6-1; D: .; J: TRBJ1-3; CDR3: CASNQGSSGNTIYF
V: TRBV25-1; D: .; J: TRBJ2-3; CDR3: CASSDWAGETTDTQYF
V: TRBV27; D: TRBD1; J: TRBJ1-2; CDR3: CASSTQGARNYGYTF
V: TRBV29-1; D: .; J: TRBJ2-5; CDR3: CSVPLGVGQETQYF
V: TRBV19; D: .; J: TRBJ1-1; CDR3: CASSIGGSEAFF
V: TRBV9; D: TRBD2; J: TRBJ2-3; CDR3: CASSVGLGTSGGISTDTQYF
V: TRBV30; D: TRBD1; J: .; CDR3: CAWSGRGRHEQYF
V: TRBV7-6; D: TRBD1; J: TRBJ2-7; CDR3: CASSLEGDSSYEQYF
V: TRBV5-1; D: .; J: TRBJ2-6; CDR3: CASSLYGGGANVLTF
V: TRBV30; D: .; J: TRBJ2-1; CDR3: CAWSGALARSSYNEQFF
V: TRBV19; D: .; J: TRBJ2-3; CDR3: CASSIDLVGQFLTDTQYF
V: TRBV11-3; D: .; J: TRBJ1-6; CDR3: CASSLDRDSPLHF
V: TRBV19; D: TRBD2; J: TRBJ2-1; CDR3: CASSVSSGGNEQFF
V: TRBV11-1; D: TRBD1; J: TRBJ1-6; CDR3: CASSLDRGDSPLHF
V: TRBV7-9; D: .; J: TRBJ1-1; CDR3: CASSLGTGLAFF
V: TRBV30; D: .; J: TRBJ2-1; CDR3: CAWGGSSSYNEQFF
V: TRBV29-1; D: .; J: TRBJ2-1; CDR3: CSVQQRGAYNEQFF
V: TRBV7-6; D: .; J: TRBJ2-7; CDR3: CASSPTWASEQYF
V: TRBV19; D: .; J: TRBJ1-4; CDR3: CASAQGPTTNEKLFF
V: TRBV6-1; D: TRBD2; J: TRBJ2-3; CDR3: CASSEGIGGGHTDTQYF
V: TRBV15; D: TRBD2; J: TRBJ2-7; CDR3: CATSPSGGTNEQYF
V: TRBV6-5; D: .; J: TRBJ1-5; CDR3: CASSYGGSNQPQHF
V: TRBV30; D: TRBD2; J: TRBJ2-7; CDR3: CAWSGFVWTSGRESYEQYF
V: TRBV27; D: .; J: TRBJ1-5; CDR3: CASSITVSNQPQHF
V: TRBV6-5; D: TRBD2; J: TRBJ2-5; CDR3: CASRHRGDQETQYF
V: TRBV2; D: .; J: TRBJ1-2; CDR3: CARTSTGGYTF
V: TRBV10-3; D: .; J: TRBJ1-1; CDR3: CAISATGQNTEAFF
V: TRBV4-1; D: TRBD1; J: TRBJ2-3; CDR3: CASSQDTGAWTDTQYF
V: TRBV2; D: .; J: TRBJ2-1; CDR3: CASTEWTENNEQFF
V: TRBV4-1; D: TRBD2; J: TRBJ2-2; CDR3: CASSRRETGELFF
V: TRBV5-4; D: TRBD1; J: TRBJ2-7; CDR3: CASSLGTGKEQYF
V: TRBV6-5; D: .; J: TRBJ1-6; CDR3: CASTNGGIGNSPLHF
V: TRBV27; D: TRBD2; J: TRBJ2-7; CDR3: CASSRGLAGALYEQYF
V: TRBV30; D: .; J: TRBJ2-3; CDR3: CAWSVGGGGDTQYF
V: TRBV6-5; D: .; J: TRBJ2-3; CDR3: CASSYGGVLTDTQYF
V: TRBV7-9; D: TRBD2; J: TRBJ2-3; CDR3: CASSLGGEGRGTDTQYF
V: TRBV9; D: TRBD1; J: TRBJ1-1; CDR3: CASSAKPTPGQGSLSTEAFF
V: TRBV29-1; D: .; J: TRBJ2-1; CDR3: CSVHRSGINEQFF
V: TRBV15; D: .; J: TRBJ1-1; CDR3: CATSREGQTEAFF
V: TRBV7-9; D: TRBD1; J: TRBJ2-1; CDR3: CASSLGRQGPSYNEQFF
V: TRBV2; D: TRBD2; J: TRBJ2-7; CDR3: CASSPSGGYEQYF
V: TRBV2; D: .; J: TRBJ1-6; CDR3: CASSTDNLGSPLHF
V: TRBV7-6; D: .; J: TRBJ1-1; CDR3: CASSPGTSNTEAFF
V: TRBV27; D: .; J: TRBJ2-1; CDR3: CASSLFSGSYNEQFF
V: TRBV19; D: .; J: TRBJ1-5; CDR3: CAGGVGNQPQHF
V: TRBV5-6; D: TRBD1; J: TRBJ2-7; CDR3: CASSLDRGIHEQYF
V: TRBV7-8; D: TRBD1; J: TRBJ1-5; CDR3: CASSLEYRGAAQPQHF
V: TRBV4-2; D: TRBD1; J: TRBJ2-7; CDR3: CASSQPGTENYEQYF